This T cell receptor (beta chain) was sequenced during a study of T-cell memory formation after mild COVID-19. Overall study results and limits: Nothing showed for sure that second-wave clones peaking on day 37 were SARS-CoV-2 specific. A subset of responding clones appeared in pre-infection memory, suggesting cross-reactive memory joined. CD4+ clones that contracted lay mainly in CM and EM; CD8+ ones lay in EMRA.

V lost 3 bases and J 3 bases, leaving 16 bases between the germline ends. Germline CDR1 LGHNA, CDR2 YSLEER. This CDR3 contains 16 residues. As regards this clonotype: Its matching antigen is unknown.

Barcoded TCR alpha and TCR beta cDNA libraries with UMIs came from 5'RACE using constant-segment primers. TCRdb ran MiXCR on the 5' RACE reads and lists one entry per CDR3 protein. The repertoire holds 400,000 to 500,000 distinct CDR3 sequences, with about 20% as singletons. The chain links TRBV4-3 to TRBJ2-3; D not resolved. The sequence was collected from a man between 18 and 29 years old who had mild COVID-19 (a few samples of this study predate the infection). Cell type and time point are not known. The sample was PBMCs or a T cell subset sorted from them (not recorded which). The CDR3 sequence is CASSQHRSDGTDTQYF. DNA of the CDR3: TGCGCCAGCAGCCAGCATAGGAGCGACGGGACAGATACGCAGTATTTT.